A selection of T cell receptor beta chains follows, all from one sample in a study of cytomegalovirus exposure and HLA in healthy donors. Produced via immunoSEQ multiplex PCR; TCRdb's table is partial and in-frame only. This sample has around 150,000 clones, with approximately 81% found just once. The material sequenced was PBMCs. The source is a man aged 25 to 40 in good health and CMV-seropositive. Each CDR3 is given with its conserved first and last residue. A D gene is named only where the DNA matches it firmly. Clone size is shown for a subset of rows, as once, few, many or a class of expanded clone.

d_call: -; j_call: TRBJ1-1; clone_size: -; v_call: TRBV28; cdr3_aa: CASVRQAPTEAFF; cdr3_nt: TGTGCCAGCGTACGACAGGCACCAACTGAAGCTTTCTTT
d_call: TRBD2; j_call: TRBJ2-7; clone_size: -; v_call: TRBV13; cdr3_aa: CASSPRSGSYEQYF; cdr3_nt: TGTGCCAGCAGCCCCAGGAGCGGGAGTTACGAGCAGTACTTC
d_call: -; j_call: TRBJ1-3; clone_size: -; v_call: TRBV9; cdr3_aa: CASTGSGNTIYF; cdr3_nt: TGTGCCAGCACGGGGTCTGGAAACACCATATATTTT
d_call: TRBD2; j_call: TRBJ2-5; clone_size: few; v_call: TRBV4-1; cdr3_aa: CASSQTGSGREETQYF; cdr3_nt: TGCGCCAGCAGCCAGACAGGAAGCGGGAGGGAAGAGACCCAGTACTTC
d_call: TRBD1; j_call: TRBJ1-6; clone_size: -; v_call: TRBV7-9; cdr3_aa: CASSLADRYSPLHF; cdr3_nt: TGTGCCAGCAGCTTAGCGGACAGGTATTCACCCCTCCACTTT
d_call: TRBD1; j_call: TRBJ2-1; clone_size: -; v_call: TRBV5-6; cdr3_aa: CASSPQGAHSYGEQFF; cdr3_nt: TGTGCCAGCAGCCCTCAGGGGGCGCATTCATACGGTGAGCAGTTCTTC
d_call: TRBD1; j_call: TRBJ2-1; clone_size: -; v_call: TRBV28; cdr3_aa: CASSSGTGNEQFF; cdr3_nt: TGTGCCAGCAGTTCCGGGACAGGCAATGAGCAGTTCTTC
d_call: TRBD1; j_call: TRBJ2-1; clone_size: -; v_call: TRBV7-3; cdr3_aa: CASSWDRAYNEQFF; cdr3_nt: TGTGCCAGCAGCTGGGACAGAGCCTACAATGAGCAGTTCTTC
d_call: -; j_call: TRBJ2-6; clone_size: once; v_call: TRBV11-3; cdr3_aa: CASSLSGAGANVLTF; cdr3_nt: TGTGCCAGCAGCTTATCAGGGGCGGGGGCCAACGTCCTGACTTTC
d_call: -; j_call: TRBJ2-7; clone_size: once; v_call: TRBV6-1; cdr3_aa: CASSEAHYRTVFSYEQYF; cdr3_nt: TGTGCCAGCAGTGAAGCGCATTATAGGACAGTGTTCTCCTACGAGCAGTACTTC
d_call: -; j_call: TRBJ2-6; clone_size: -; v_call: TRBV11-2; cdr3_aa: CASSFVTGSGANVLTF; cdr3_nt: TGTGCCAGCAGCTTTGTGACTGGCTCTGGGGCCAACGTCCTGACTTTC
d_call: -; j_call: TRBJ2-1; clone_size: -; v_call: TRBV29-1; cdr3_aa: CSGVAGTRDEQFF; cdr3_nt: TGCAGTGGGGTGGCGGGGACTCGCGATGAGCAGTTCTTC
d_call: -; j_call: TRBJ2-5; clone_size: -; v_call: TRBV5-1; cdr3_aa: CASSFFEETQYF; cdr3_nt: TGCGCCAGCAGCTTCTTCGAAGAGACCCAGTACTTC
d_call: -; j_call: TRBJ1-2; clone_size: -; v_call: TRBV7-9; cdr3_aa: CASSPQGLLNYGYTF; cdr3_nt: TGTGCCAGCAGCCCCCAGGGGCTCCTGAACTATGGCTACACCTTC
d_call: TRBD1; j_call: TRBJ2-7; clone_size: -; v_call: TRBV7-3; cdr3_aa: CASSLEGQGPYEQYF; cdr3_nt: TGTGCCAGCAGCTTAGAGGGACAGGGGCCCTACGAGCAGTACTTC
d_call: TRBD1; j_call: TRBJ1-2; clone_size: -; v_call: TRBV5-1; cdr3_aa: CASSSTYRGEGYTF; cdr3_nt: TGCGCCAGCAGCAGCACCTACAGGGGGGAGGGCTACACCTTC
d_call: TRBD2; j_call: TRBJ2-3; clone_size: once; v_call: TRBV9; cdr3_aa: CASSERGLAGYTDTQYF; cdr3_nt: TGTGCCAGCAGCGAGAGAGGACTAGCGGGATACACAGATACGCAGTATTTT
d_call: -; j_call: TRBJ2-3; clone_size: -; v_call: TRBV27; cdr3_aa: CASSLSTGYTDTQYF; cdr3_nt: TGTGCCAGCAGTTTATCTACGGGATACACAGATACGCAGTATTTT
d_call: -; j_call: TRBJ1-3; clone_size: -; v_call: TRBV9; cdr3_aa: CASSVYGNTIYF; cdr3_nt: TGTGCCAGCAGCGTCTACGGAAACACCATATATTTT
d_call: TRBD1; j_call: TRBJ2-6; clone_size: -; v_call: TRBV9; cdr3_aa: CASRGQTDLSGANVLTF; cdr3_nt: TGTGCCAGCAGGGGACAGACCGACCTCTCTGGGGCCAACGTCCTGACTTTC
d_call: -; j_call: TRBJ2-5; clone_size: -; v_call: TRBV30; cdr3_aa: CAWSVLKTKKTQYF; cdr3_nt: TGTGCCTGGAGTGTACTGAAGACAAAAAAGACCCAGTACTTC
d_call: TRBD2; j_call: TRBJ2-1; clone_size: -; v_call: TRBV2; cdr3_aa: CASRPTSGNEQFF; cdr3_nt: TGTGCCAGCAGACCGACTAGCGGCAATGAGCAGTTCTTC
d_call: TRBD1; j_call: TRBJ2-1; clone_size: -; v_call: TRBV7-7; cdr3_aa: CASSARQGLAYNEQFF; cdr3_nt: TGTGCTAGCAGCGCCCGACAGGGGCTGGCGTACAATGAGCAGTTCTTC
d_call: TRBD1; j_call: TRBJ1-2; clone_size: once; v_call: TRBV10-3; cdr3_aa: CAISESGGQGYDGYTF; cdr3_nt: TGTGCCATCAGTGAGTCAGGCGGACAGGGGTACGATGGCTACACCTTC
d_call: -; j_call: TRBJ2-3; clone_size: -; v_call: TRBV7-3; cdr3_aa: CASSLRPRDSFTDTQYF; cdr3_nt: TGTGCCAGCAGCTTAAGGCCCCGGGACTCCTTCACAGATACGCAGTATTTT
d_call: TRBD2; j_call: TRBJ2-3; clone_size: -; v_call: TRBV28; cdr3_aa: CASSPLSVAGGAASTDTQYF; cdr3_nt: TGTGCCAGCAGTCCACTCTCAGTAGCGGGAGGCGCCGCTAGCACAGATACGCAGTATTTT
d_call: TRBD1; j_call: TRBJ2-1; clone_size: -; v_call: TRBV2; cdr3_aa: CASGTGTGEFF; cdr3_nt: TGTGCCAGCGGTACCGGGACAGGGGAATTCTTC
d_call: -; j_call: TRBJ2-7; clone_size: -; v_call: TRBV15; cdr3_aa: CATSNGQGPLGEQYF; cdr3_nt: TGTGCCACCAGCAATGGGCAGGGCCCTCTAGGCGAGCAGTACTTC